A selection of T cell receptor beta chains follows, all from one sample in a study of blood T cell repertoires in COVID-19. Sequencing was performed with immunoSEQ multiplex PCR; in TCRdb, only in-frame clones are kept and a portion is missing. The sample has roughly 250,000 clones, 70% to 90% seen once. The sequencing input was PBMCs or T cells enriched from blood (not recorded which). The receptors come from a woman aged 45-65 years who had recovered from COVID-19. Both conserved end residues are part of each CDR3. Fields, in order: clone size, D gene, V gene, J gene, CDR3 protein, CDR3 DNA. A D gene is named only where the DNA matches it firmly. Size is stated for part of the rows, as once, few or many counts, or as a class when the clone is expanded.

>-|-|TRBV3-1/TRBV3-2|TRBJ2-4
CASSQDPGNIQYF
TGTGCCAGCAGCCAAGATCCGGGAAACATTCAGTACTTC
>-|TRBD1|TRBV29-1|TRBJ1-4
CSVERQGWGEKLFF
TGCAGCGTAGAGAGACAGGGATGGGGTGAAAAACTGTTTTTT
>once|-|TRBV21-1|TRBJ2-2
CASSEIPHGDRGTGELFF
TGTGCCAGCAGCGAAATTCCTCACGGGGACAGGGGCACCGGGGAGCTGTTTTTT
>-|-|TRBV28|TRBJ1-2
CASSPPHREENGYTF
TGTGCCAGCAGCCCCCCCCACCGGGAAGAGAATGGCTACACCTTC
>-|TRBD2|TRBV5-1|TRBJ2-7
CASSGGTSGAYEQYF
TGCGCCAGCAGCGGCGGGACTAGCGGAGCCTACGAGCAGTACTTC
>-|TRBD2|TRBV7-8|TRBJ2-2
CASSLAGGPGELFF
TGTGCCAGCAGCCTAGCGGGAGGGCCAGGGGAGCTGTTTTTT
>-|-|TRBV7-9|TRBJ2-1
CASSPPGMGSYNEQFF
TGTGCCAGCAGCCCCCCAGGGATGGGATCCTACAATGAGCAGTTCTTC
>-|TRBD2|TRBV27|TRBJ2-1
CASSLVAGERNEQFF
TGTGCCAGCAGTTTAGTAGCGGGAGAGAGGAATGAGCAGTTCTTC
>-|-|TRBV24-1|TRBJ1-3
CATSDFFKSPSGGNTIYF
TGTGCCACCAGTGATTTTTTCAAATCGCCCTCCGGGGGGAACACCATATATTTT
>-|-|TRBV5-1|TRBJ1-1
CASSLDTGSATEAFF
TGCGCCAGCAGCTTGGACACAGGGTCGGCCACTGAAGCTTTCTTT
>-|TRBD1|TRBV7-2|TRBJ2-7
CASSFPGTASYEQYF
TGTGCCAGCAGCTTCCCCGGGACAGCCTCCTACGAGCAGTACTTC
>once|TRBD1|TRBV6-1|TRBJ1-1
CASSVPPGTGMTEAFF
TGTGCCAGCAGTGTTCCTCCCGGGACAGGGATGACTGAAGCTTTCTTT
>-|TRBD1|TRBV19|TRBJ2-3
CASRSAGRGRTDTQYF
TGTGCCAGTAGGAGCGCGGGCAGGGGGCGCACAGATACGCAGTATTTT
>few|-|TRBV18|TRBJ1-2
CASSVDRIGYGYTF
TGTGCCAGCTCAGTCGACAGGATCGGCTATGGCTACACCTTC
>once|-|TRBV7-9|TRBJ2-1
CASSLVLADNEQFF
TGTGCCAGCAGCTTAGTCTTAGCGGACAATGAGCAGTTCTTC
>-|TRBD1|TRBV27|TRBJ1-1
CASSYPTTGLGTEAFF
TGTGCCAGCAGTTATCCCACGACAGGGTTGGGCACTGAAGCTTTCTTT
>-|-|TRBV15|TRBJ2-6
CATSRDSGLFSGANVLTF
TGTGCCACCAGCAGAGACTCAGGACTGTTCTCTGGGGCCAACGTCCTGACTTTC
>-|-|TRBV10-2|TRBJ1-6
CASSSFNSPLHF
TGCGCCAGCAGTTCATTCAATTCACCCCTCCACTTT
>-|TRBD2|TRBV5-4|TRBJ2-3
CASSLGFSLAGTDTQYF
TGTGCCAGCAGCTTGGGCTTTTCGCTAGCGGGCACAGATACGCAGTATTTT
>-|-|TRBV7-6|TRBJ2-1
CASSLVASRGDNEQFF
TGTGCCAGCAGCTTAGTAGCCAGCAGGGGAGACAATGAGCAGTTCTTC